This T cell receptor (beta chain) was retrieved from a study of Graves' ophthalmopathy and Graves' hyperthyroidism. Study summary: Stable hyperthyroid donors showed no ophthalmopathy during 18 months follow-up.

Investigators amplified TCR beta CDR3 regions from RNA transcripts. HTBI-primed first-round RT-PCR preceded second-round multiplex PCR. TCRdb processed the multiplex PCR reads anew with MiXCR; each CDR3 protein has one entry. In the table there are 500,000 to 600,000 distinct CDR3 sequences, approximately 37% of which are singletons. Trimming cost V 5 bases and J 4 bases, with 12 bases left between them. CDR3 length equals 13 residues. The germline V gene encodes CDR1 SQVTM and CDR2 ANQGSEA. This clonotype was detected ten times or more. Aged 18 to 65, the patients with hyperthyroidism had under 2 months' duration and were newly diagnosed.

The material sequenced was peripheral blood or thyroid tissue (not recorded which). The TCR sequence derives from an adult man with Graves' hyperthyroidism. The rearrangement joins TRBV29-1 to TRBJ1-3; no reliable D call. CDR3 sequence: CSVKVGQGNTIYF. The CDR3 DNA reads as TGCAGCGTTAAAGTGGGTCAAGGAAACACCATATATTTT. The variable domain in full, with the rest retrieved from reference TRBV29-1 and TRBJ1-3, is SAVISQKPSRDICQRGTSLTIQCQVDSQVTMMFWYRQQPGQSLTLIATANQGSEATYESGFVIDKFPISRPNLTFSTLTVSNMSPEDSSIYLCSVKVGQGNTIYFGEGSWLTVV.